The clone carrying this T cell receptor (beta chain) was seen a few times. Its target is not known. The data stem from a study of response to subunit inactivated influenza vaccine. One entry per CDR3 protein, called by TCRdb with MiXCR from the RT-PCR reads. The sample contains about 520,000 distinct CDR3 sequences, approximately 7.3% of which appear only once. Study-wide findings and caveats: Authors suggested each seasonal influenza vaccination recruits few new T cells.

The specimen was PBMCs from blood, collected less than 25 months after vaccination. The sequence was collected from a man between 45 and 75 years old who received an inactivated influenza vaccine.

CDR3 sequence reads: CASSLNGVGVYGYTF. The CDR3 DNA sequence: TGTGCCAGCAGCTTAAATGGGGTAGGGGTCTATGGCTACACCTTC. The chain is built from TRBV7-8 and TRBJ1-2; tentative D call: TRBD1 (5 bases). In germline, CDR1 is SGHVS, CDR2 FQNEAQ. Deletions cut 2 bases from V and 4 bases from J, with 14 bases between. The CDR3 has 15 amino acids.